This is a list of T cell receptor beta chains from one sample in a study of beta chain features in type 1 diabetes. Sequenced by immunoSEQ multiplex PCR; TCRdb stores in-frame clones only, minus some. The table records about 340,000 clones, roughly 12% of them present only once. The material sequenced was naive CD4+ T cells from blood. The receptor set was obtained from a woman between 18 and 30 years old with type 1 diabetes. The CDR3 runs from the conserved cysteine through the conserved F or W. D genes are given only for firm matches. The size of a clone is reported for some rows only, either as once, few or many, or as a class for expanded clones.

abundance	v_gene	j_gene	d_gene	CDR3nt	CDR3aa
few	TRBV9	TRBJ2-3	TRBD2	TGTGCCAGCAGCGTTACTAGCGGGAGGGCCCCAGATACGCAGTATTTT	CASSVTSGRAPDTQYF
.	TRBV14	TRBJ2-5	TRBD2	TGTGCCAGCAGCCCGGGACTAGCGGGAGTATGGGAGACCCAGTACTTC	CASSPGLAGVWETQYF
few	TRBV5-1	TRBJ2-7	.	TGCGCCAGCATTCGCTCCCCGGCGGACTCCTACGAGCAGTACTTC	CASIRSPADSYEQYF
few	TRBV30	TRBJ2-3	.	TGTGCCTGGAGTTACGGTTTAGTAGGCACAGATACGCAGTATTTT	CAWSYGLVGTDTQYF
.	TRBV7-3	TRBJ1-2	.	TGTGCCAGCAGCTTAGGGCCTTCTTATGGCTACACCTTC	CASSLGPSYGYTF
.	TRBV28	TRBJ1-5	TRBD1	TGTGCCAGCAGTTTAAGAACAGGGGGAGGTCAGCCCCAGCATTTT	CASSLRTGGGQPQHF
.	TRBV10-2	TRBJ2-7	.	TGCGCATCAACCCCCGGGATCGACTACGAGCAGTACTTC	CASTPGIDYEQYF
.	TRBV19	TRBJ1-1	.	TGTGCCAGTAGTTACAGCCCGAACACTGAAGCTTTCTTT	CASSYSPNTEAFF
.	TRBV5-1	TRBJ1-1	TRBD1	TGCGCCACCGGACAGGTCCCGAACACTGAAGCTTTCTTT	CATGQVPNTEAFF
once	TRBV5-4	TRBJ2-1	TRBD1	TGTGCCAGCAGGGAAGGGACAGGGCCCCACAATGAGCAGTTCTTC	CASREGTGPHNEQFF
.	TRBV2	TRBJ1-5	.	TGTGCCAGCAGTGAAGGCAGAAAACCCAATCAGCCCCAGCATTTT	CASSEGRKPNQPQHF
few	TRBV6-1	TRBJ2-1	TRBD2	TGTGCCAGCAGTGGGACTAGCTACAATGAGCAGTTCTTC	CASSGTSYNEQFF
.	TRBV19	TRBJ1-5	.	TGTGCCAGTAGTGCGCCCTACAGGAACGATCAGCCCCAGCATTTT	CASSAPYRNDQPQHF
once	TRBV7-5	TRBJ2-3	.	TGTGCCAGAAGCTTGGGACAGGGACAAGATACGCAGTATTTT	CARSLGQGQDTQYF
.	TRBV28	TRBJ1-5	.	TGTGCCAGCCTACAGGGTAATCAGCCCCAGCATTTT	CASLQGNQPQHF
.	TRBV6-6	TRBJ1-4	TRBD1	TGTGCCAGCAGTTACCAGGGGGAGGCTAATGAAAAACTGTTTTTT	CASSYQGEANEKLFF